The 5 T cell receptor beta chains listed next were all sequenced from one sample in a study of cytomegalovirus exposure and HLA in healthy donors. The study ran its PCR with 60 Vbeta and 13 Jbeta primers. Some clones are missing from TCRdb's copy, which holds only in-frame ones; the method was immunoSEQ multiplex PCR. The sample totals 130,000 to 150,000 clones; its top ten clones hold 0.8% to 1%. Sequences were obtained from PBMCs. These receptor sequences come from a male donor in good health and CMV-seronegative.

The V gene is TRBV19, the J gene TRBJ1-2; no clear D. This CDR3 is 13 amino acids long. In germline, CDR1 is LNHDA, CDR2 SQIVND (reference sequence). The V and J ends lost 6 bases and 8 bases respectively, with 16 bases between them. DNA for the CDR3: TGTGCCAGTAGGATCCCAACGGAGCCAGGCTACACCTTC. This encodes CASRIPTEPGYTF.

The chain links TRBV19 to TRBJ2-4, with 8 bases fitting TRBD2. The length of the CDR3 is 16 residues. CDR1 is LNHDA and CDR2 is SQIVND in the germline V gene (reference sequence). The V gene end was trimmed by 0 bases and the J gene end by 7 bases; junction bases not matched to a gene: 8. Here the CDR3 DNA reads TGTGCCAGTAGTATAGATTCAGTGAGCGGGAGTAACATTCAGTACTTC. Its translation: CASSIDSVSGSNIQYF.

V usage is TRBV7-9 and J usage is TRBJ2-7, with 10 bases aligning to TRBD1. V trimming: 4 bases; J trimming: 2 bases; junction bases outside the gene matches: 5. Germline V gene data show CDR1 as SEHNR and CDR2 as FQNEAQ (reference sequence). This CDR3 region has 15 residues. DNA for the CDR3: TGTGCCAGCAGCTCCCGGGACAGGGGTGCCTACGAGCAGTACTTC. Protein product: CASSSRDRGAYEQYF.

As regards this clone: An end of the junction differs from the germline gene, which may be a read error. The gene calls are TRBV4-3 and TRBJ2-3, with 7 bases lining up with TRBD2. Per the germline V gene, CDR1 is LGHNA and CDR2 is YSLEER. The CDR3 consists of 18 residues. CDR3 sequence: CTSSQGRAGSHLTDTQYF. The CDR3 coding sequence is TGCACCAGCAGCCAAGGGAGGGCAGGGTCTCATTTGACAGATACGCAGTATTTT.

CDR3: CASSEGVGDQPQHF. The CDR3 DNA reads as TGTGCCAGCAGTGAAGGGGTTGGAGATCAGCCCCAGCATTTT. This rearrangement joins TRBV6-1 to TRBJ1-5, with unresolved D. Germline V gene lookup returns CDR1 MNHNS and CDR2 SASEGT. V was pared by 1 base and J by 5 bases, with 9 bases between. This CDR3 comprises 14 residues.